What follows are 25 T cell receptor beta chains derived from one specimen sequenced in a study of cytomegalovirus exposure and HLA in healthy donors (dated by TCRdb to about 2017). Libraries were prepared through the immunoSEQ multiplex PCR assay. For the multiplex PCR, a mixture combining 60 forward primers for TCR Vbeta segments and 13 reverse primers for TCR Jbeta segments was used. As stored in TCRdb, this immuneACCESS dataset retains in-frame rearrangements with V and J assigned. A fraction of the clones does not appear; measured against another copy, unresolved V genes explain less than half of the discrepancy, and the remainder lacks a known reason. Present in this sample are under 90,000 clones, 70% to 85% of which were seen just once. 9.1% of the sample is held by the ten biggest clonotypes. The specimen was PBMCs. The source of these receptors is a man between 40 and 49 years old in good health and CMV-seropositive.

The CDR3: CASSQVGAGGYEQYF. The CDR3 DNA follows: TGTGCCAGCAGCCAAGTGGGGGCAGGGGGTTACGAGCAGTACTTC. This sequence joins TRBV14 and TRBJ2-7, with 7 bases aligning to TRBD1. V dropped 1 base and J dropped 4; count of bases not matched to a gene: 7. This CDR3 is 15 amino acids long. CDR1 SGHDN and CDR2 FVKESK come from the germline V gene.

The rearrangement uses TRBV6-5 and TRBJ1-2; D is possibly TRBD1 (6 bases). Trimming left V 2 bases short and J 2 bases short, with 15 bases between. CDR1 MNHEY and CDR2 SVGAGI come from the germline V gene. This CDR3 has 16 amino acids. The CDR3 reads CASSYGQNPTNYGYTF. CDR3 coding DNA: TGTGCCAGCAGTTACGGACAGAATCCAACCAACTATGGCTACACCTTC.

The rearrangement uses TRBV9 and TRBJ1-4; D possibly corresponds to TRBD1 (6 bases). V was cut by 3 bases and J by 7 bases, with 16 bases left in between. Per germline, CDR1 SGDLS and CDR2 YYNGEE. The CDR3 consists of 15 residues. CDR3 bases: TGTGCCAGCAGCGACACAGGGTCGTCGGCTGAAAAACTGTTTTTT. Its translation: CASSDTGSSAEKLFF.

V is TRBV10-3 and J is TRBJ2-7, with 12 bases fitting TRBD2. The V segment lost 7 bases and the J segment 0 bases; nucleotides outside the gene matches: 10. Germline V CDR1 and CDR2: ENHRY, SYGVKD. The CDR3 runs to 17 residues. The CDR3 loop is CAIKSSSGRGHSYEQYF. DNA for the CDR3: TGTGCCATCAAATCCTCTAGCGGGAGGGGACACTCCTACGAGCAGTACTTC.

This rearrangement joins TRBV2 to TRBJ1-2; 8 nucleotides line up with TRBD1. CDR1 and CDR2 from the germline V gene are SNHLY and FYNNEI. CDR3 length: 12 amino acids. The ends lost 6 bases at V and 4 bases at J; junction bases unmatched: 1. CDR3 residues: CASRQGVYGYTF. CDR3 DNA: TGTGCCAGCAGACAGGGGGTCTATGGCTACACCTTC.

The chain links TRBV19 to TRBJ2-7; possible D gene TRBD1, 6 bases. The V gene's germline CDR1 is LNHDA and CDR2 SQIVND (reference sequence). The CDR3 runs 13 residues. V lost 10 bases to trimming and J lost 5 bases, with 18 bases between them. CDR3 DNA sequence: TGTGCCACCCAGGGGCAGCTCGACGACGAGCAGTACTTC. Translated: CATQGQLDDEQYF.

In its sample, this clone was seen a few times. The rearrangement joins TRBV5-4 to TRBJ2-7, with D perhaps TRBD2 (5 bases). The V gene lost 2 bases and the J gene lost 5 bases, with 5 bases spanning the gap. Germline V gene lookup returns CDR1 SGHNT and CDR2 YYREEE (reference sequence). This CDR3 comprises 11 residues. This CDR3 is CASSFGDEQYF. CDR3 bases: TGTGCCAGCAGCTTCGGGGACGAGCAGTACTTC. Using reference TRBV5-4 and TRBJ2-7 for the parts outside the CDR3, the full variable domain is ETGVTQSPTHLIKTRGQQVTLRCSSQSGHNTVSWYQQALGQGPQFIFQYYREEENGRGNFPPRFSGLQFPNYSSELNVNALELDDSALYLCASSFGDEQYFGPGTRLTVT.

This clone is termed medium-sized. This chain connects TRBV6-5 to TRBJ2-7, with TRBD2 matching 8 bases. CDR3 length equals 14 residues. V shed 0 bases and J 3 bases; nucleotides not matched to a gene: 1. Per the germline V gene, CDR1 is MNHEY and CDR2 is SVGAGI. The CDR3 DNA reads TGTGCCAGCAGTTACTCGGGACTAGTCTACGAGCAGTACTTC. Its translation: CASSYSGLVYEQYF.

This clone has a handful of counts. The CDR3 coding sequence is TGCGCCAGCAGCTTGGCGGGACAGGGGGGTAATTCACCCCTCCACTTT. It translates to CASSLAGQGGNSPLHF. This chain uses TRBV5-1 with TRBJ1-6, with 11 bases that match TRBD1. The CDR3 totals 16 residues. In germline, CDR1 is SGHRS, CDR2 YFSETQ. The J segment lost 6 bases and the V segment lost 0 bases, leaving 2 bases of the junction unmatched. Complete variable domain (other parts from reference TRBV5-1 and TRBJ1-6): KAGVTQTPRYLIKTRGQQVTLSCSPISGHRSVSWYQQTPGQGLQFLFEYFSETQRNKGNFPGRFSGRQFSNSRSEMNVSTLELGDSALYLCASSLAGQGGNSPLHFGNGTRLTVT.

CDR3 DNA: TGTGCCAGCAGGCGGGGGGGACAACAGCCCCAGCATTTT. Translating gives CASRRGGQQPQHF. J is TRBJ1-5 and V is TRBV28; D is perhaps TRBD1 (6 bases). V shed 6 bases and J shed 7 bases, with 13 bases lying between them. The CDR3 has 13 amino acids. CDR1 is MDHEN, CDR2 SYDVKM, per germline.

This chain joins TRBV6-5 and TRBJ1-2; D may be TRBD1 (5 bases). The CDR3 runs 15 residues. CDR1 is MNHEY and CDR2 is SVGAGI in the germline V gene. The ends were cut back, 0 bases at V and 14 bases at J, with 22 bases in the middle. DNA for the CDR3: TGTGCCAGCAGTTACTCGGCGACCCCCCGGGGGGGTTTTACCTTC. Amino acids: CASSYSATPRGGFTF.

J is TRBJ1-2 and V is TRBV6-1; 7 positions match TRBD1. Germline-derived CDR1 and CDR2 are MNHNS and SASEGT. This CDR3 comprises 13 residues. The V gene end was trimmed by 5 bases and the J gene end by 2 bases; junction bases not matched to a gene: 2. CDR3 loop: CASSRTGNYGYTF. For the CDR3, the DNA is TGTGCCAGCAGTCGGACAGGCAACTATGGCTACACCTTC.

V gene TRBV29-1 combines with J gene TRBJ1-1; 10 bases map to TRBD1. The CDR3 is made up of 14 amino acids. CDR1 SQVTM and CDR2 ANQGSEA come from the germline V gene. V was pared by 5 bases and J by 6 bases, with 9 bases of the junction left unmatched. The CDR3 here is CSVFLGQGVAEAFF. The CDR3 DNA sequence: TGCAGCGTTTTTCTTGGACAGGGGGTCGCTGAAGCTTTCTTT.

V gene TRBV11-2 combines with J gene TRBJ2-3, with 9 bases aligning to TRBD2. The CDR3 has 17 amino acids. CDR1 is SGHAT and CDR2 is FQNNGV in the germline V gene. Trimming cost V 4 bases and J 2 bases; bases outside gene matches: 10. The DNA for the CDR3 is TGTGCCAGCAGCTCCGTAAAAGTAGCGGGAGCCACAGATACGCAGTATTTT. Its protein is CASSSVKVAGATDTQYF.

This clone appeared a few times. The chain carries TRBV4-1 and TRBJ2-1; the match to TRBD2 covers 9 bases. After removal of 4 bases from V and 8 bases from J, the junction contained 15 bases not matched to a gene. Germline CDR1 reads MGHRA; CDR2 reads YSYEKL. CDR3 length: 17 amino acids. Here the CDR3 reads CASSRGGLARLGDEQFF. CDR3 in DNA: TGCGCCAGCAGCCGGGGGGGACTAGCCCGGCTAGGGGATGAGCAGTTCTTC.

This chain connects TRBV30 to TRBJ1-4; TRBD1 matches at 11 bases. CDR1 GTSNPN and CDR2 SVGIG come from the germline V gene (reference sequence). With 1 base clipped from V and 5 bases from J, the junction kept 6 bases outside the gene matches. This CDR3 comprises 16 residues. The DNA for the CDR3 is TGTGCCTGGAGTGGGCCTGGACAGGGGGCAAATGAAAAACTGTTTTTT. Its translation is CAWSGPGQGANEKLFF.

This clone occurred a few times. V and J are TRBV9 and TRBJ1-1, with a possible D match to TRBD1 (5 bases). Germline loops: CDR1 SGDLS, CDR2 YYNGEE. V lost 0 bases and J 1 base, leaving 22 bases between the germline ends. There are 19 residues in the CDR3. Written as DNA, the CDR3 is TGTGCCAGCAGCGTAGCTCCGGGGGTACGGGGCAGAGGGAACACTGAAGCTTTCTTT. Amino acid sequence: CASSVAPGVRGRGNTEAFF.

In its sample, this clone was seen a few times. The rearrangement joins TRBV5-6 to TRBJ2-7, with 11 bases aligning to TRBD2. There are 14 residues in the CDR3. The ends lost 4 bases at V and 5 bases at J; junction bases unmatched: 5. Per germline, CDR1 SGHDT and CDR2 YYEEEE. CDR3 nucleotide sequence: TGTGCCAGCAGCCTAACTAGCGGGGGTGACGAGCAGTACTTC. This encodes CASSLTSGGDEQYF.

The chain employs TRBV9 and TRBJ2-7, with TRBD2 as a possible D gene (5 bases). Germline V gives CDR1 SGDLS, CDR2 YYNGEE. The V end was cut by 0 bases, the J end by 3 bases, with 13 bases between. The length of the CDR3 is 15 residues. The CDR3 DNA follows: TGTGCCAGCAGCGTAGCTTCGGACGCGGGCTACGAGCAGTACTTC. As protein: CASSVASDAGYEQYF.

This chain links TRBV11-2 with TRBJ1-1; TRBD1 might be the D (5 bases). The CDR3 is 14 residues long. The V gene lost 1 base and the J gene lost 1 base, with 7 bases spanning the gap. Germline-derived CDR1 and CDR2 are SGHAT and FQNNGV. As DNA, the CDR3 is TGTGCCAGCAGCTTAGCCAGGGCGAACACTGAAGCTTTCTTT. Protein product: CASSLARANTEAFF. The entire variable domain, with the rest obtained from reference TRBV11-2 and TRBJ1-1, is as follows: EAGVAQSPRYKIIEKRQSVAFWCNPISGHATLYWYQQILGQGPKLLIQFQNNGVVDDSQLPKDRFSAERLKGVDSTLKIQPAKLEDSAVYLCASSLARANTEAFFGQGTRLTVV.

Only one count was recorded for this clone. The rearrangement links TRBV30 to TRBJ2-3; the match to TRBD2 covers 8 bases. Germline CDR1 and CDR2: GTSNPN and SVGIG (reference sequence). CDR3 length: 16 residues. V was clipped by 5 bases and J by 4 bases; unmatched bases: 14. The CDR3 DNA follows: TGTGCCTGGGGGGGCCTTGGCGGGAGGAAGGCAGATACGCAGTATTTT. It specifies CAWGGLGGRKADTQYF.

The CDR3 loop reads CASSASRDRGYTF. CDR3 nucleotides: TGTGCCAGCAGCGCCTCCAGGGATCGTGGCTACACCTTC. V is TRBV5-4 and J is TRBJ1-2; D perhaps matches TRBD1 (5 bases). The CDR3 spans 13 residues. V was clipped by 4 bases and J by 7 bases, with 14 bases between them. Germline V lookup: CDR1 SGHNT, CDR2 YYREEE (reference sequence). Full variable domain (outside the CDR3, taken from reference TRBV5-4 and TRBJ1-2): ETGVTQSPTHLIKTRGQQVTLRCSSQSGHNTVSWYQQALGQGPQFIFQYYREEENGRGNFPPRFSGLQFPNYSSELNVNALELDDSALYLCASSASRDRGYTFGSGTRLTVV.

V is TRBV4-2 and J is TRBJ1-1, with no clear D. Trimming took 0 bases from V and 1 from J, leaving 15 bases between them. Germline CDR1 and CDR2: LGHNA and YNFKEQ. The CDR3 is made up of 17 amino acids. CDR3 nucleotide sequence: TGTGCCAGCAGCCAAGATCTTAACTCCCGGGGGAACACTGAAGCTTTCTTT. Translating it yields CASSQDLNSRGNTEAFF.

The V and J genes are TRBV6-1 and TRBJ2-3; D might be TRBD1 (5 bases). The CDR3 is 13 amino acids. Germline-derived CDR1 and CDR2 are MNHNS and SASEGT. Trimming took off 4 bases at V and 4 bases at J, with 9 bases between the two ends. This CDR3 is CASSVDRPDTQYF. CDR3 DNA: TGTGCCAGCAGTGTTGACAGACCAGATACGCAGTATTTT.

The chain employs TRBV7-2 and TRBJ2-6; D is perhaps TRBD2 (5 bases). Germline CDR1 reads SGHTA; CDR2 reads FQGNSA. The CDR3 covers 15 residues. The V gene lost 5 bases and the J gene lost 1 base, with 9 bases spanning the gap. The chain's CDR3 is CASSPAGSGANVLTF. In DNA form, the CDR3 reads TGTGCCAGCAGCCCCGCGGGTTCTGGGGCCAACGTCCTGACTTTC.